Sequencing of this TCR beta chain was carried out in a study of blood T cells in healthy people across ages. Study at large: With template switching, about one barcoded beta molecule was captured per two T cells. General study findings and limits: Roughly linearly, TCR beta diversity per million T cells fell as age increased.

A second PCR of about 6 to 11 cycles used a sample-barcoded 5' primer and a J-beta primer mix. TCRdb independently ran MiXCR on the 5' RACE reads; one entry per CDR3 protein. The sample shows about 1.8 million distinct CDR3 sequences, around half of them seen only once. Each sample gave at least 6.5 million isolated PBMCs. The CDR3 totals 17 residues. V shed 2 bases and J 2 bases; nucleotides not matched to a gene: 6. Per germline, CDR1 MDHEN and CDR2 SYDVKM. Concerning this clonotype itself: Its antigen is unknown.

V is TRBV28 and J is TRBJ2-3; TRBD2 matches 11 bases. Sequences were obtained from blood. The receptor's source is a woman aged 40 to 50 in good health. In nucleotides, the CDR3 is TGTGCCAGCAGTTTAACCCAGACTAGCGGGGACACAGATACGCAGTATTTT. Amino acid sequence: CASSLTQTSGDTDTQYF.